Following are 12 T cell receptor beta chains from one sample sequenced in a study of blood T cell repertoires in COVID-19. TCRdb keeps only in-frame clones here, not all; method: immunoSEQ multiplex PCR. The sample holds approximately 150,000 clones, around 79% seen once. The sequenced sample was peripheral blood. The receptors stem from a man in his fifties or sixties with active or convalescent COVID-19.

The chain combines TRBV7-9 with TRBJ1-2; D gene uncertain. The CDR3 runs to 15 residues. V shed 1 base and J shed 8 bases, with 17 bases lying between them. Germline assignment: CDR1 SEHNR and CDR2 FQNEAQ (reference sequence). CDR3 DNA: TGTGCCAGCAGCTTAGGCGTGTACTCAGAGGGAGGCTACACCTTC. The encoded protein is CASSLGVYSEGGYTF.

The chain employs TRBV10-3 and TRBJ2-1; D uncertain. The CDR3 totals 15 residues. Germline CDR1 ENHRY, CDR2 SYGVKD. V was pared by 2 bases and J by 8 bases, with 16 bases between. This chain's CDR3 is CAISEPSLGLDEQFF. CDR3 bases: TGTGCCATCAGTGAGCCTAGTTTGGGTCTCGATGAGCAGTTCTTC.

In its sample, this clone was seen a few times. This chain joins TRBV29-1 and TRBJ2-1, with a possible D match to TRBD2 (5 bases). CDR3 size: 14 residues. Per the germline V gene, CDR1 is SQVTM and CDR2 is ANQGSEA. Trimming removed 3 bases from V and 3 bases from J, with 12 bases in between. The CDR3 spells CSVDRTGVYNEQFF. The CDR3 DNA is TGCAGCGTTGATCGGACTGGCGTCTACAATGAGCAGTTCTTC.

V and J are TRBV5-1 and TRBJ2-1; TRBD2 agrees at 11 bases. Losses at the gene ends were 0 bases for V and 9 bases for J; bases not matched to a gene: 2. Germline loops: CDR1 SGHRS, CDR2 YFSETQ. This CDR3 comprises 14 residues. Written as DNA, the CDR3 is TGCGCCAGCAGCTTGGAGCTAGCGGGGGGTGAGCAGTTCTTC. This sequence encodes CASSLELAGGEQFF.

The chain has TRBV24-1 and TRBJ2-3; tentatively, D is TRBD2 (5 bases). The V end was cut by 6 bases, the J end by 0 bases, with 18 bases between. CDR1 and CDR2 (germline): KGHDR, SFDVKD. This CDR3 spans 17 amino acids. CDR3 nucleotides: TGTGCCACCAGTTTGACGGGGTCCCCGTCTAGCACAGATACGCAGTATTTT. Translated: CATSLTGSPSSTDTQYF.

This clone has just one count. The chain uses TRBV5-1 and TRBJ2-7; 8 bases align to TRBD1. V dropped 4 bases and J dropped 6; count of bases not matched to a gene: 15. The CDR3 sequence is 16 residues long. Germline V lookup: CDR1 SGHRS, CDR2 YFSETQ. CDR3 coding DNA: TGCGCCAGCAGCACCGGATGGAGTGGGACAGGTACCGAGCAGTACTTC. Its protein product is CASSTGWSGTGTEQYF.

The chain is built from TRBV7-9 and TRBJ2-3, with a tentative D call TRBD1 (5 bases). V was pared by 5 bases and J by 6 bases, with 21 bases between. The CDR3 extends over 16 amino acids. Germline lookup yields CDR1 SEHNR and CDR2 FQNEAQ (reference sequence). CDR3 residues: CASSPPRAAGSDTQYF. CDR3 in DNA: TGTGCCAGCAGCCCCCCCAGGGCTGCTGGTTCGGATACGCAGTATTTT.

The J gene is TRBJ2-7, the V gene TRBV9; possibly TRBD1 for D (5 bases). V lost 0 bases and J 0 bases, leaving 7 bases between the germline ends. The CDR3 extends over 14 amino acids. The V gene's germline CDR1 is SGDLS and CDR2 YYNGEE. The DNA of the CDR3 is TGTGCCAGCAGCGTAGGACAGAGCTCCTACGAGCAGTACTTC. Amino acids: CASSVGQSSYEQYF.

The chain links TRBV4-2 to TRBJ2-3; 9 bases agree with TRBD2. Germline assignment: CDR1 LGHNA and CDR2 YNFKEQ. V lost 1 base to trimming and J lost 6 bases; unmatched junction nucleotides: 8. This CDR3 is built from 16 residues. The CDR3 DNA is TGTGCCAGCAGCCAAGTCTCGGCTAGCGGGAAGGATACGCAGTATTTT. Its translation: CASSQVSASGKDTQYF.

The chain links TRBV2 to TRBJ2-5, with 7 bases lining up with TRBD1. Trimming removed 3 bases from V and 4 bases from J; junction bases left unmatched: 11. The length of the CDR3 is 16 residues. Germline lookup yields CDR1 SNHLY and CDR2 FYNNEI. CDR3: CASSDGVGGSGETQYF. In nucleotides, the CDR3 is TGTGCCAGCAGTGACGGGGTAGGGGGCTCGGGAGAGACCCAGTACTTC.

The chain employs TRBV28 and TRBJ1-5; maybe TRBD1 (5 bases). Per germline, CDR1 MDHEN and CDR2 SYDVKM. The ends were cut back, 4 bases at V and 7 bases at J, with 14 bases in the middle. The CDR3 has 14 amino acids. The CDR3 is CASSSAGQGQPQHF. CDR3 DNA sequence: TGTGCCAGCAGTTCGGCAGGGCAGGGCCAGCCCCAGCATTTT.

Comments on this clone: This same CDR3 is encoded by further DNA sequences in the sample. V usage is TRBV29-1 and J usage is TRBJ1-1; possible D gene TRBD1, 5 bases. The CDR3 spans 12 residues. Germline V gives CDR1 SQVTM, CDR2 ANQGSEA. V lost 4 bases to trimming and J lost 0 bases, with 6 bases between them. In DNA, the CDR3 is TGCAGCGTTGGGGGCATGAACACTGAAGCTTTCTTT. Its protein is CSVGGMNTEAFF. The complete variable domain, with remaining parts taken from reference TRBV29-1 and TRBJ1-1, reads SAVISQKPSRDICQRGTSLTIQCQVDSQVTMMFWYRQQPGQSLTLIATANQGSEATYESGFVIDKFPISRPNLTFSTLTVSNMSPEDSSIYLCSVGGMNTEAFFGQGTRLTVV.